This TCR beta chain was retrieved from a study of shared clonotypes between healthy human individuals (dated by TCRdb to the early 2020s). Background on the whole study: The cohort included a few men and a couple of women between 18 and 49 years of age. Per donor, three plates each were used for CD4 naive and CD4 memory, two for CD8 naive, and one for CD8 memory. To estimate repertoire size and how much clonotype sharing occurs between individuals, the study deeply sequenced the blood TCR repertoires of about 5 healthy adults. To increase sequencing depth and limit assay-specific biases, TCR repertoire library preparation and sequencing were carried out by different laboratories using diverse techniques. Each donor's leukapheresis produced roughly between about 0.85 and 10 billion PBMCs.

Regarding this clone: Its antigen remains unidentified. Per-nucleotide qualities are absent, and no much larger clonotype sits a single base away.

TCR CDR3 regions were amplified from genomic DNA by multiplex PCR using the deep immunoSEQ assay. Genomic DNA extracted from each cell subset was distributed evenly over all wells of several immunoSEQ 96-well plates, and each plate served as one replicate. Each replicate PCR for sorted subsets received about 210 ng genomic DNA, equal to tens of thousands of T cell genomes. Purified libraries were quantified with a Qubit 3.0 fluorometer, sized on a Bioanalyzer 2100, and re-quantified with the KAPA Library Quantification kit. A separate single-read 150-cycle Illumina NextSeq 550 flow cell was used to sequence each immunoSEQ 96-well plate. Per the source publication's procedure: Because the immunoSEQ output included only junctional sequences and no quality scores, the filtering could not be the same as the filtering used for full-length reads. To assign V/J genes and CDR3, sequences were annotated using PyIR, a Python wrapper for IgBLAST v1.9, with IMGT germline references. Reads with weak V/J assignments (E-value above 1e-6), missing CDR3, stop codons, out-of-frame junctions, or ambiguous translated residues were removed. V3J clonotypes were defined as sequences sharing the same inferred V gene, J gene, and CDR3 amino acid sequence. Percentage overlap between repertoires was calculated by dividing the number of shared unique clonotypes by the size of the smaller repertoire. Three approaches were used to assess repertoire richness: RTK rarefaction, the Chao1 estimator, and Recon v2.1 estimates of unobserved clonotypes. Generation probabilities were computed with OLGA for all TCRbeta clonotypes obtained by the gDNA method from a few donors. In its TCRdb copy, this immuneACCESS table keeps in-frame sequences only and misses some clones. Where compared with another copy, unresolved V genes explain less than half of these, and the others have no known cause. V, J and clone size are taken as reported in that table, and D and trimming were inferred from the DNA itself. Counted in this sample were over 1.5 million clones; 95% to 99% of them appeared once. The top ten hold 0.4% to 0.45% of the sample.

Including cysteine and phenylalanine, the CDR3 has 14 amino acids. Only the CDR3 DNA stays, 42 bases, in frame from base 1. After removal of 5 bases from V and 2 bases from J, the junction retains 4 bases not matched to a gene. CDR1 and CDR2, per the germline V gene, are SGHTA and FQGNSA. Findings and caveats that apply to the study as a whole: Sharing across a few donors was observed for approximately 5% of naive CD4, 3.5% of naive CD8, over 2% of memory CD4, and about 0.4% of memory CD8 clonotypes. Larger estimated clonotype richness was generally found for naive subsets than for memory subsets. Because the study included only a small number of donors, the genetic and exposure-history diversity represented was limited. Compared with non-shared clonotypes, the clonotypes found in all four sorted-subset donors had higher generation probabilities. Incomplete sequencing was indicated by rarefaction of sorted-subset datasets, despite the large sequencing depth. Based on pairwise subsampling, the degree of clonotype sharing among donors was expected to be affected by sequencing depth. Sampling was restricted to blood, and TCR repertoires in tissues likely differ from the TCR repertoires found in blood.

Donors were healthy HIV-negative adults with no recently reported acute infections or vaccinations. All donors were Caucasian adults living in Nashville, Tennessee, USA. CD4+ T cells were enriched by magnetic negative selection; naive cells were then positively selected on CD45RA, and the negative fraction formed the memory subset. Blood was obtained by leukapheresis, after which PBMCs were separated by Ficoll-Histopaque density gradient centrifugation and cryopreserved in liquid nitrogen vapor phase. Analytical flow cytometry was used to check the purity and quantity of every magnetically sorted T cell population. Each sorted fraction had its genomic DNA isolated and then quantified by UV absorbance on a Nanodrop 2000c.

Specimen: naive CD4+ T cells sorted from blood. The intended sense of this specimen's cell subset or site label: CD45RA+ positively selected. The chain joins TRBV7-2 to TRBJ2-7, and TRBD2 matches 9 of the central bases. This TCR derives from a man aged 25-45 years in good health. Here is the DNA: TGTGCCAGCAGCCTCGGACTAGCGCCCTACGAGCAGTACTTC. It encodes CASSLGLAPYEQYF.